This is a list of T cell receptor beta chains from one sample in a study of beta chain features in type 1 diabetes. Sequencing used immunoSEQ multiplex PCR; TCRdb keeps in-frame clones, though not all of them. The table shows 500,000 to 850,000 clones, with more than 12% occurring only once. Sequencing was done on a sample of naive CD4+ T cells from blood. The source is a man aged 18 to 30 with type 1 diabetes. The CDR3 runs from the conserved cysteine through the conserved F or W. D genes are given only for firm matches. Clone sizes are given selectively: once, few, many, or a class where the clone is expanded.

CDR3 length	D gene	J gene	clone size	V gene	CDR3 DNA	CDR3 protein
18	TRBD2	TRBJ2-2	few	TRBV11-2	TGTGCCAGCAGCGGAGGCCTAGCGGGAGGAACGAACACCGGGGAGCTGTTTTTT	CASSGGLAGGTNTGELFF
14	-	TRBJ2-3	few	TRBV25-1	TGTGCCAGCAGTGAATTAATTTCGACAGATACGCAGTATTTT	CASSELISTDTQYF
16	-	TRBJ1-1	-	TRBV29-1	TGCAGCGTTGTCCTGACAGTCACACTGGTGACGGCTGAAGCTTTCTTT	CSVVLTVTLVTAEAFF
14	-	TRBJ2-3	-	TRBV25-1	TGTGCCAGCAGTGAGTACGACCGCACAGATACGCAGTATTTT	CASSEYDRTDTQYF
16	-	TRBJ1-2	-	TRBV15	TGTGCCACCAGCAGAGTGTACGGAGAGGACCACTATGGCTACACCTTC	CATSRVYGEDHYGYTF
18	TRBD1	TRBJ2-6	few	TRBV11-2	TGTGCCAGCAGCTTAGTATTGGGACAGAATTCTGGGGCCAACGTCCTGACTTTC	CASSLVLGQNSGANVLTF
15	-	TRBJ1-2	-	TRBV5-6	TGTGCCAGCAGCTTGGGGTGGAGAGTTCCTCCTGGCTACACCTTC	CASSLGWRVPPGYTF
14	-	TRBJ2-1	few	TRBV6-5	TGTGCCAGCAGTTACACGTTCTCCTACAATGAGCAGTTCTTC	CASSYTFSYNEQFF
14	-	TRBJ2-7	-	TRBV6-5	TGTGCCAGCAGTTACGGGAGCGGGTTCGACGAGCAGTACTTC	CASSYGSGFDEQYF
16	-	TRBJ2-2	-	TRBV21-1	TGTGCCAGCAGCAAAAGGAACAAGGGGAACACCGGGGAGCTGTTTTTT	CASSKRNKGNTGELFF
15	TRBD1	TRBJ1-2	few	TRBV4-2	TGTGCCAGCAGCCAAGATCCGGCAGGGGGCTATGGCTACACCTTC	CASSQDPAGGYGYTF
14	TRBD1	TRBJ1-1	-	TRBV29-1	TGCAGCGGTTGGAGGGGGCAAAGGAACACTGAAGCTTTCTTT	CSGWRGQRNTEAFF
14	-	TRBJ1-2	-	TRBV29-1	TGCAGCGTACACACTATTACAGCGAACTATGGCTACACCTTC	CSVHTITANYGYTF
14	-	TRBJ2-1	few	TRBV4-3	TGCGCCAGCAGCCAAGATCGGTCCTACAATGAGCAGTTCTTC	CASSQDRSYNEQFF
15	TRBD1	TRBJ1-1	few	TRBV7-8	TGTGCCAGCAGCTGGACAGGGAACATGAACACTGAAGCTTTCTTT	CASSWTGNMNTEAFF
13	-	TRBJ1-2	-	TRBV12-5	TGTGCTAGTGGTTTATCCCTGGACTATGGCTACACCTTC	CASGLSLDYGYTF
16	-	TRBJ1-2	few	TRBV5-1	TGCGCCAGCAGCTTTTCCGGCCCACGCGGCCCCTATGGCTACACCTTC	CASSFSGPRGPYGYTF
13	-	TRBJ2-5	-	TRBV7-2	TGTGCCAGCACTCTAGGAGGGGGTGAGACCCAGTACTTC	CASTLGGGETQYF
15	TRBD1	TRBJ2-7	few	TRBV18	TGTGCCAGCTCTATCCCGGGACAGGGATCCTACGAGCAGTACTTC	CASSIPGQGSYEQYF
17	TRBD2	TRBJ2-2	-	TRBV7-2	TGTGCCAGCAGCCCGTCCGGGACTAGCGGAGACACCGGGGAGCTGTTTTTT	CASSPSGTSGDTGELFF
11	-	TRBJ2-7	-	TRBV6-6	TGTGCCAGTGGGAGTTCCTACGAGCAGTACTTC	CASGSSYEQYF
13	-	TRBJ1-2	few	TRBV25-1	TGTGCCAGCAGTGAACTAGGCCACTATGGCTACACCTTC	CASSELGHYGYTF
14	-	TRBJ2-3	-	TRBV5-8	TGTGCCAGCAGCTTGGGGGTGGCCGCAGATACGCAGTATTTT	CASSLGVAADTQYF
15	TRBD1	TRBJ2-2	few	TRBV19	TGTGCCAGTAGACCTTCAGGACAGGGGAACGGGGAGCTGTTTTTT	CASRPSGQGNGELFF
16	TRBD1	TRBJ2-1	-	TRBV4-2	TGTGCCAGCAGCCAAGATCGGGACAGGGAACCCAATGAGCAGTTCTTC	CASSQDRDREPNEQFF
15	-	TRBJ2-2	-	TRBV30	TGTGCCTGGGACGGACAGATACCGAACACCGGGGAGCTGTTTTTT	CAWDGQIPNTGELFF
16	-	TRBJ2-5	-	TRBV15	TGTGCCACCAGCATCCATCGTTCTTCCCCAAAGGAGACCCAGTACTTC	CATSIHRSSPKETQYF
9	-	TRBJ2-7	-	TRBV21-1	TGTGCCAGCGGCTACGAGCAGTACTTC	CASGYEQYF
13	TRBD1	TRBJ2-1	-	TRBV5-6	TGTGCCAGCAGCCCGGGGGACAGGGGAAAGCAGTTCTTC	CASSPGDRGKQFF
17	-	TRBJ2-6	-	TRBV7-3	TGTGCCAGCAGGACGACGGGGAGCAGCTCTGGGGCCAACGTCCTGACTTTC	CASRTTGSSSGANVLTF
14	-	TRBJ2-5	-	TRBV5-1	TGCGCCAGCAGCTTGTCCGTGACAGTAGAGACCCAGTACTTC	CASSLSVTVETQYF
12	-	TRBJ1-1	-	TRBV28	TGTGCCAGCGCTTCTGGTGGAACTGAAGCTTTCTTT	CASASGGTEAFF
13	-	TRBJ1-5	few	TRBV30	TGTGCCTGGAGTGGAGGGGCGCAACAGCCCCAGCATTTT	CAWSGGAQQPQHF
13	TRBD1	TRBJ2-5	-	TRBV19	TGTGCCAGTAGAGGGACAGCCCAAGAGACCCAGTACTTC	CASRGTAQETQYF
17	TRBD2	TRBJ2-1	-	TRBV5-1	TGCGCCAGCAGCTTGGCCGGTGGTAGCGGGGGCTACAATGAGCAGTTCTTC	CASSLAGGSGGYNEQFF
14	-	TRBJ2-3	-	TRBV11-2	TGTGCCAGCAGCTTAAACAGTGGGGCAGATACGCAGTATTTT	CASSLNSGADTQYF
9	-	TRBJ2-7	few	TRBV21-1	TGTGCCAGCAGCGCTCGGGACTCCTTC	CASSARDSF
14	-	TRBJ2-7	-	TRBV5-1	TGCGCCAGCAGCCTGGGTCAAAAGCTCGACGAGCAGTACTTC	CASSLGQKLDEQYF
12	-	TRBJ2-7	-	TRBV28	TGTGCCAGCAGTTCCTCAGGGGCCGAGCAGTACTTC	CASSSSGAEQYF
13	-	TRBJ2-3	-	TRBV29-1	TGCAGCGTTGACGGGGGCGGTACAGATACGCAGTATTTT	CSVDGGGTDTQYF
11	-	TRBJ1-2	-	TRBV20-1	TGCAGTGCTCTGCTTAACTATGGCTACACCTTC	CSALLNYGYTF
13	TRBD2	TRBJ2-4	-	TRBV7-2	TGTGCCAGCAGCTCGGCCCTCAGCGGGGGTCAGTACTTC	CASSSALSGGQYF
15	-	TRBJ2-7	few	TRBV7-2	TGTGCCAGCAGCACCGGTGGAGCTATCCCCTACGAGCAGTACTTC	CASSTGGAIPYEQYF
16	TRBD2	TRBJ2-1	few	TRBV30	TGTGCCTGGAAAGCGGGGGGGGAAGGCACCTACAATGAGCAGTTCTTC	CAWKAGGEGTYNEQFF
15	TRBD1	TRBJ1-5	-	TRBV15	TGTGCCACCAGCAGCCTGACAGGGCTGGGTCAGCCCCAGCATTTT	CATSSLTGLGQPQHF
17	TRBD1	TRBJ2-1	-	TRBV5-1	TGCGCCAGCAGCTTGGCACCATACAGGGGAAGGGAGAATGAGCAGTTCTTC	CASSLAPYRGRENEQFF
13	-	TRBJ1-2	-	TRBV19	TGTGCCAGTAGTATAGATCCCAGCTATGGCTACACCTTC	CASSIDPSYGYTF
12	-	TRBJ1-4	few	TRBV6-5	TGTGCCAGCAGTTATTATCGGGGCGAACTGTTTTTT	CASSYYRGELFF
12	-	TRBJ2-5	few	TRBV6-6	TGTGCCAGTCAAGGGGTCCGGGGGACCCAGTACTTC	CASQGVRGTQYF
13	-	TRBJ2-7	few	TRBV5-1	TGCGCCAGCAGCTCTCCAGCGGCTTACGAGCAGTACTTC	CASSSPAAYEQYF
13	-	TRBJ2-7	few	TRBV5-1	TGCGCCAGCAGTTTGGAATTTTGGTTCGAGCAGTACTTC	CASSLEFWFEQYF
15	TRBD2	TRBJ2-3	-	TRBV5-1	TGCGCCAGCAGCTCCACACTAGCGGGAGGGCCGACGCAGTATTTT	CASSSTLAGGPTQYF
10	-	TRBJ1-2	few	TRBV30	TGTGCCTGGAGCCGAGATGGCTACACCTTC	CAWSRDGYTF
16	-	TRBJ1-3	-	TRBV7-2	TGTGCCAGCAGCTTAGTGGGACCGTTTTCTGGAAACACCATATATTTT	CASSLVGPFSGNTIYF
12	-	TRBJ1-5	-	TRBV21-1	TGTGCCAGCAGCAAAGTCGCAGGGCCCCAGCATTTT	CASSKVAGPQHF
14	TRBD2	TRBJ2-5	once	TRBV7-2	TGTGCCAGCAGCTCCGGGGGGGCCAGAGAGACCCAGTACTTC	CASSSGGARETQYF
15	TRBD1	TRBJ1-1	-	TRBV2	TGTGCCAGCAGCCCTTTGGGACAGACGAACACTGAAGCTTTCTTT	CASSPLGQTNTEAFF
10	-	TRBJ2-1	few	TRBV9	TGTGCCAGCAGCCCTCTGGCGCAGTTCTTC	CASSPLAQFF
11	-	TRBJ2-7	few	TRBV2	TGTGCCAGCAGTGAAGAATACGAGCAGTACTTC	CASSEEYEQYF